These 24 T cell receptor beta chains share one sample of origin, sequenced in a study of cytomegalovirus exposure and HLA in healthy donors. It was with 60 Vbeta and 13 Jbeta primers that the PCR ran. Data came from immunoSEQ multiplex PCR; TCRdb stores just in-frame clones and leaves some out. Of 120,000 to 150,000 clones in the sample, around 75% are singletons; the top ten hold 1.5% to 2%. Sequenced sample: PBMCs. The receptors were gathered from a woman in her 30s in good health and CMV-seronegative.

Here the CDR3 reads CASSPGDSGGREQFF. As DNA, the CDR3 is TGCGCCAGCAGCCCCGGGGATAGCGGGGGCAGAGAGCAGTTCTTC. The V call is TRBV5-1, the J call TRBJ2-1, with TRBD2 matching 9 bases. CDR1 is SGHRS, CDR2 YFSETQ, per germline. V trimming: 4 bases; J trimming: 10 bases; junction bases outside the gene matches: 12. The CDR3 consists of 15 residues. Full variable domain (missing parts from reference TRBV5-1 and TRBJ2-1): KAGVTQTPRYLIKTRGQQVTLSCSPISGHRSVSWYQQTPGQGLQFLFEYFSETQRNKGNFPGRFSGRQFSNSRSEMNVSTLELGDSALYLCASSPGDSGGREQFFGPGTRLTVL.

The chain has TRBV7-9 and TRBJ2-2, with TRBD2 as a possible D gene (5 bases). Germline CDR1 is SEHNR and CDR2 is FQNEAQ (reference sequence). The CDR3 sequence is 15 residues long. V was pared by 0 bases and J by 0 bases, with 5 bases between. CDR3 amino acids: CASSLAEANTGELFF. Here the CDR3 DNA reads TGTGCCAGCAGCTTAGCGGAGGCGAACACCGGGGAGCTGTTTTTT.

In the case of this clone: The same CDR3 can be traced to other DNA sequences in this sample. The chain recombines TRBV27 with TRBJ1-6, with 9 bases fitting TRBD1. The V gene's germline CDR1 is MNHEY and CDR2 SMNVEV (reference sequence). The V segment lost 2 bases and the J segment 8 bases; nucleotides outside the gene matches: 1. The length of the CDR3 is 14 residues. The CDR3 nucleotides read TGTGCCAGCAGTTTAGACAGGGGGTATTCACCCCTCCACTTT. This sequence encodes CASSLDRGYSPLHF.

The chain recombines TRBV19 with TRBJ2-2, with D possibly being TRBD2 (6 bases). The CDR3 extends over 16 amino acids. The germline V and J ends were trimmed by 8 bases and 1 base, with 17 bases remaining between them. CDR1 is LNHDA and CDR2 is SQIVND in the germline V gene (reference sequence). The CDR3 here is CASRDLGLVNTGELFF. CDR3 DNA: TGTGCCAGTCGGGACTTAGGCCTCGTGAACACCGGGGAGCTGTTTTTT.

Concerning this clone itself: Distinct nucleotide sequences in the sample also encode this CDR3. The chain uses TRBV30 and TRBJ1-5, with D unclear. CDR1 and CDR2 (germline): GTSNPN, SVGIG (reference sequence). The CDR3 has 13 residues. V lost 0 bases to trimming and J lost 5 bases, with 8 bases between them. This chain's CDR3 is CAWSVRQDQPQHF. Written as DNA, the CDR3 is TGTGCCTGGAGTGTTCGGCAGGATCAGCCCCAGCATTTT.

This clone was found once. The rearrangement links TRBV7-3 to TRBJ2-2; 12 bases match TRBD2. Trimming took 5 bases from V and 4 from J; bases not matched to a gene: 5. The CDR3 length is 16 residues. Germline CDR1 is SGHTA and CDR2 is FQGTGA. For the CDR3, the DNA is TGTGCCAGCAGCGAAACGGGACTAGCGGGCACCGGGGAGCTGTTTTTT. Its translation is CASSETGLAGTGELFF.

The table lists this clone with a few counts. The genes are TRBV18 and TRBJ2-5, with 9 positions matching TRBD2. The CDR3 is made up of 16 amino acids. Germline loops: CDR1 KGHSH, CDR2 LQKENI. Germline trimming cut 0 bases from V and 4 bases from J; bases unmatched to any gene: 6. As DNA, the CDR3 is TGTGCCAGCTCACCACCCGCGCGTAGCGGGGGAGAGACCCAGTACTTC. Translation gives CASSPPARSGGETQYF.

The V call is TRBV5-1, the J call TRBJ2-2, with unresolved D. V was trimmed by 4 bases and J by 4 bases, leaving 11 bases between them. The germline V gene has CDR1 SGHRS and CDR2 YFSETQ. This CDR3 region has 14 residues. The CDR3 DNA reads as TGCGCCAGCAGCCCGATAGCATCCACCGGGGAGCTGTTTTTT. Protein product: CASSPIASTGELFF.

This CDR3 is CASSPVPPPQHF. CDR3 DNA sequence: TGTGCCAGCAGCCCAGTCCCACCGCCCCAGCATTTT. This sequence joins TRBV6-6 and TRBJ1-5; D is ambiguous. Deletions cut 6 bases from V and 9 bases from J, with 12 bases between. Germline values: CDR1 MNHNY, CDR2 SVGAGI (reference sequence). This CDR3 is built from 12 residues.

The rearrangement joins TRBV27 to TRBJ2-7; possible D gene TRBD1, 5 bases. Germline loops: CDR1 MNHEY, CDR2 SMNVEV (reference sequence). The CDR3 is 14 amino acids. V lost 4 bases and J 3 bases, leaving 13 bases between the germline ends. CDR3 sequence (DNA): TGTGCCAGCAGTTCGCCCGGACACTTCTACGAGCAGTACTTC. Its translation is CASSSPGHFYEQYF.

This clone was recorded a few times. The chain employs TRBV29-1 and TRBJ2-1, with unresolved D. Trimming removed 0 bases from V and 4 bases from J, with 7 bases in between. The CDR3 spans 13 residues. In germline, CDR1 is SQVTM, CDR2 ANQGSEA. For the CDR3, the DNA is TGCAGCGTTGAAGACATCGAGTACAATGAGCAGTTCTTC. Amino acid sequence: CSVEDIEYNEQFF.

There are a few counts of this clone. This sequence joins TRBV6-5 and TRBJ1-1, with 7 positions matching TRBD1. This CDR3 region has 12 residues. CDR1 is MNHEY and CDR2 is SVGAGI in the germline V gene. The junction had 5 bases not matched to a gene; V was cut back by 6 bases and J by 7 bases. The CDR3 region has the DNA TGTGCCAGCAGCGGACAGGCCAGTGAAGCTTTCTTT. Translated: CASSGQASEAFF.

V and J are TRBV5-5 and TRBJ1-2; D not resolved. CDR1 and CDR2 from the germline V gene are SGHKS and YYEKEE (reference sequence). V lost 4 bases, J lost 0 bases, and 10 bases lay in between. The CDR3 runs to 14 residues. This CDR3 is CASSITPPNYGYTF. The DNA of the CDR3 is TGTGCCAGCAGCATAACACCGCCTAACTATGGCTACACCTTC.

The rearrangement joins TRBV19 to TRBJ1-5; 8 bases line up with TRBD1. Unmatched junction bases numbered 14, after V lost 6 bases and J lost 7 bases. CDR1 is LNHDA, CDR2 SQIVND, per germline (reference sequence). The CDR3 is made up of 16 amino acids. The CDR3, as DNA: TGTGCCAGTAGACCTCAGGGGGCTGGAGGAATCCAGCCCCAGCATTTT. Residues: CASRPQGAGGIQPQHF.

This clone has just a few counts. The identical CDR3 is also encoded by other nucleotide sequences in the sample. The chain employs TRBV18 and TRBJ2-4; D is perhaps TRBD2 (5 bases). This CDR3 spans 14 amino acids. The V gene lost 2 bases and the J gene lost 2 bases, with 7 bases spanning the gap. Germline lookup yields CDR1 KGHSH and CDR2 LQKENI. In DNA, the CDR3 is TGTGCCAGCTCACCAGCGGGCTCCAAAAACATTCAGTACTTC. Protein: CASSPAGSKNIQYF.

The chain combines TRBV5-6 with TRBJ1-5; 7 bases are shared with TRBD1. Trimming at V came to 3 bases and at J to 4 bases, leaving 4 bases not matched to a gene. The CDR3 contains 14 residues. Germline values: CDR1 SGHDT, CDR2 YYEEEE. The CDR3 loop is CASSSDRINQPQHF. The DNA for the CDR3 is TGTGCCAGCAGCTCGGACAGGATAAATCAGCCCCAGCATTTT.

This clone has a handful of counts. The chain combines TRBV5-1 with TRBJ1-3; D possibly corresponds to TRBD1 (5 bases). CDR1 is SGHRS and CDR2 is YFSETQ in the germline V gene. V lost 0 bases to trimming and J lost 1 base, with 11 bases between them. The CDR3 spans 16 residues. The CDR3 is CASSLEFGGSGNTIYF. As DNA, the CDR3 is TGCGCCAGCAGCTTGGAGTTCGGGGGGTCTGGAAACACCATATATTTT.

The genes are TRBV5-5 and TRBJ1-2; TRBD1 might be the D (6 bases). The CDR3 consists of 14 residues. CDR1 and CDR2 (germline): SGHKS, YYEKEE (reference sequence). Trimming shortened V by 0 bases and J by 7 bases, and 13 bases separated the two germline ends. In DNA, the CDR3 is TGTGCCAGCAGCTTGGGAGCAGGGGCTGGTGGCTACACCTTC. This codes for CASSLGAGAGGYTF. The variable domain in full, with the rest retrieved from reference TRBV5-5 and TRBJ1-2, is DAGVTQSPTHLIKTRGQQVTLRCSPISGHKSVSWYQQVLGQGPQFIFQYYEKEERGRGNFPDRFSARQFPNYSSELNVNALLLGDSALYLCASSLGAGAGGYTFGSGTRLTVV.

This clone appeared a few times. J is TRBJ2-1 and V is TRBV29-1; 7 bases map to TRBD2. Per germline, CDR1 SQVTM and CDR2 ANQGSEA. The CDR3 runs 14 residues. The junction had 5 bases not matched to a gene; V was cut back by 6 bases and J by 0 bases. CDR3 sequence reads: CSVGGVSSYNEQFF. CDR3 in DNA: TGCAGCGTGGGGGGGGTTAGCTCCTACAATGAGCAGTTCTTC.

The chain has TRBV6-6 and TRBJ2-7; TRBD1 is a possible D gene (5 bases). Per germline, CDR1 MNHNY and CDR2 SVGAGI (reference sequence). V was trimmed by 5 bases and J by 6 bases, leaving 20 bases between them. The CDR3 is made up of 15 amino acids. The CDR3 here is CASSRGQPDPAEQYF. CDR3 DNA sequence: TGTGCCAGCAGTCGAGGACAACCGGACCCGGCCGAGCAGTACTTC.

This clone was observed a handful of times. Sequence at one end of the junction differs from germline and may be a read error. The chain recombines TRBV7-9 with TRBJ2-1; 8 bases fit TRBD2. Germline V gene data show CDR1 as SEHNR and CDR2 as FQNEAQ (reference sequence). The CDR3 spans 18 residues. Here the CDR3 reads CSSSLTRAERERFNEQFF. As DNA, the CDR3 is TGTTCCAGCAGCTTAACGCGCGCTGAGCGGGAGAGGTTTAATGAGCAGTTCTTC.

This chain's CDR3 is CAWSEGLDQPQHF. The CDR3 DNA reads TGTGCCTGGAGTGAGGGGCTGGATCAGCCCCAGCATTTT. This rearrangement joins TRBV30 to TRBJ1-5, with D tentatively TRBD1 (5 bases). In germline, CDR1 is GTSNPN, CDR2 SVGIG (reference sequence). The CDR3 runs 13 residues. Between the trimmed V and J ends, which lost 1 base and 5 bases, there was a span of 9 bases.

This chain uses TRBV4-2 with TRBJ2-7; 10 bases map to TRBD1. The CDR3 length is 15 residues. Germline CDR1 is LGHNA and CDR2 is YNFKEQ. V shed 1 base and J 1 base; nucleotides not matched to a gene: 1. The CDR3 DNA is TGTGCCAGCAGCCAAGGGACAGGGGGATCCTACGAGCAGTACTTC. Translation: CASSQGTGGSYEQYF.

The V call is TRBV6-1, the J call TRBJ1-5, with D unclear. The V gene lost 9 bases and the J gene lost 1 base, with 10 bases spanning the gap. The CDR3 contains 13 residues. Germline CDR1 MNHNS, CDR2 SASEGT. CDR3 protein: CASRGQSNQPQHF. The CDR3 nucleotides are TGTGCCAGTCGAGGGCAGAGCAATCAGCCCCAGCATTTT.